This T cell receptor beta chain was found in a study of spatial heterogeneity in lung cancer. This CDR3 is built from 15 residues. The J segment lost 6 bases and the V segment lost 6 bases, leaving 11 bases of the junction unmatched. Germline V gene sequence: CDR1 MDHEN, CDR2 SYDVKM. General study results and limits: Tumoral mutation counts were tracked by counts of expanded intratumoral alpha and beta TCRs.

This clonotype has a count of ten or more. What it recognizes is unknown. TCRdb called the 5' RACE reads again in MiXCR, with one record for every CDR3 protein. The sample carries fewer than 20,000 distinct CDR3 sequences, around 5% recorded once. The time point here: sample taken at primary tumor resection. This sequence originates from a female donor with early-stage non-small cell lung cancer. The rearrangement uses TRBV28 and TRBJ2-7, with TRBD2 identical over 10 bases. Sequencing used lung tumor tissue, obtained at surgery. The CDR3 coding sequence is TGTGCCAGCAGGCTAGCGGGAGTCCCAGGGGGCGAGCAGTACTTC. It translates to CASRLAGVPGGEQYF.